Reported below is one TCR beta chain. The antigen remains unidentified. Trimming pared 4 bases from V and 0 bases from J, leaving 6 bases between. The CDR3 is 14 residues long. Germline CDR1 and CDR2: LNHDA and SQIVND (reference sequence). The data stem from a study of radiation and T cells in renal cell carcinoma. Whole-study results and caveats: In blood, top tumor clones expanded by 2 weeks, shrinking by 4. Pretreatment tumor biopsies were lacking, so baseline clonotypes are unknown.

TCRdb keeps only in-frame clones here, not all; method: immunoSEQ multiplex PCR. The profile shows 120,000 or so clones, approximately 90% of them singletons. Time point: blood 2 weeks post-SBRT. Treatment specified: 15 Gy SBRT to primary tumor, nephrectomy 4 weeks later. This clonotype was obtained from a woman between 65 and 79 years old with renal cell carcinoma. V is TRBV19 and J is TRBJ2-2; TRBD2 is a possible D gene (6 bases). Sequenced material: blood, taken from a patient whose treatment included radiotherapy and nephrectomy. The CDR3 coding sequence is TGTGCCAGTAGTACGGGGGCGAACACCGGGGAGCTGTTTTTT. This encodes CASSTGANTGELFF.